This TCR beta chain originates from a study of T cell repertoires in cytomegalovirus infection. TCRdb re-called the reads with MiXCR, one entry per CDR3 protein. The repertoire holds about 130,000 distinct CDR3 sequences, with roughly 32% as singletons. This clonotype was recorded at least ten times. Its matching antigen is unknown. V was shortened by 9 bases and J by 5 bases, with 16 bases between the two germline ends. Germline-derived CDR1 and CDR2 are SNHLY and FYNNEI. CDR3 length: 13 amino acids. Broader study findings: HLA-C-restricted CMV clonotypes gave the most frequent clonotype in two of eight donors.

V and J are TRBV2 and TRBJ1-1, with unresolved D. This TCR came from a human donor in good health (CMV status not recorded). Some clones in this sample may be carry-over from other donors' samples. The sample was CD8+ T cells from cultured PBMCs, taken from culture after CMV antigen stimulation. CDR3 DNA sequence: TGTGCCAGTACGGTTAAACTGGGAACTGAAGCTTTCTTT. It codes for CASTVKLGTEAFF.